This T cell receptor (beta chain) was observed in a study of human CD8 memory T cell subsets. It was UMI-labeled 5' RACE by which the TCR beta libraries were made. No DNA is given; TCRdb re-called the 5' RACE reads and lists each CDR3 protein once. The sample table includes about 6,600 distinct CDR3 sequences. The CDR3 length is 14 residues. Germline assignment: CDR1 SGHRS and CDR2 YFSETQ. Exhausted-like traits marked the TPEX cells, which were CCR7+ PD-1+ TIGIT+ early memory CD8+ T cells. J is TRBJ1-1 and V is TRBV5-1. The sample consisted of CD8+ T cells from PBMCs. This TCR was recovered from a human donor in good health. The CDR3 loop is CASSLEGWGTEAFF.